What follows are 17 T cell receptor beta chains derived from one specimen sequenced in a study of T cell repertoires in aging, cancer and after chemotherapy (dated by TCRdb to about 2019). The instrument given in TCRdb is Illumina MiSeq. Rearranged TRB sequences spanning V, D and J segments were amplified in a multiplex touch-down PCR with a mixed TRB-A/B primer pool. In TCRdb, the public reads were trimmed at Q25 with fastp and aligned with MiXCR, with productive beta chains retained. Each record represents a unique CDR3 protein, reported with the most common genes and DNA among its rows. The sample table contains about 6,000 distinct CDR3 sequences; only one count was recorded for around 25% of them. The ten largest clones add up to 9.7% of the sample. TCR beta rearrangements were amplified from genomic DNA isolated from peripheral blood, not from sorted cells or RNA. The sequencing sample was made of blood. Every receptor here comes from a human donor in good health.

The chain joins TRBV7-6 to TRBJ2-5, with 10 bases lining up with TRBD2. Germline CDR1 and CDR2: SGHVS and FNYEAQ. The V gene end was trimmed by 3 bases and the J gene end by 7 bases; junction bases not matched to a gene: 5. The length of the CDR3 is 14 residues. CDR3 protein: CASSLASGSRTQYF. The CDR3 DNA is TGTGCCAGCAGCTTGGCTAGCGGGAGTCGGACCCAGTACTTC.

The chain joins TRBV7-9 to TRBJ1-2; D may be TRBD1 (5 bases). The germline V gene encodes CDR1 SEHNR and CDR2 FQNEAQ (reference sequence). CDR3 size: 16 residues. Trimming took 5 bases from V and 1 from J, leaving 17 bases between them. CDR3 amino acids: CASSPYAQGRNYGYTF. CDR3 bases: TGTGCCAGCAGCCCCTACGCGCAGGGCCGTAACTATGGCTACACCTTC.

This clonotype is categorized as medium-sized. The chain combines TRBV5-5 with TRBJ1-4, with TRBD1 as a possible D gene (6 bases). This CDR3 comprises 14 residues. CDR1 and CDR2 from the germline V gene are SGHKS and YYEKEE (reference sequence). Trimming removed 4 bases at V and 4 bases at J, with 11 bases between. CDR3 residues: CASSEWGLNEKLFF. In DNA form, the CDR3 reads TGTGCCAGCAGCGAGTGGGGGCTTAATGAAAAACTGTTTTTT.

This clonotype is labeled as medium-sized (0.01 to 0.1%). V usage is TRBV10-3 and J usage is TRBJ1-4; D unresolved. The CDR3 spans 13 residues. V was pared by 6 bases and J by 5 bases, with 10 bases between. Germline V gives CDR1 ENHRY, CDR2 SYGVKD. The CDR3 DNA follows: TGTGCCATCAGCCAAACGGAAAATGAAAAACTGTTTTTT. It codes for CAISQTENEKLFF.

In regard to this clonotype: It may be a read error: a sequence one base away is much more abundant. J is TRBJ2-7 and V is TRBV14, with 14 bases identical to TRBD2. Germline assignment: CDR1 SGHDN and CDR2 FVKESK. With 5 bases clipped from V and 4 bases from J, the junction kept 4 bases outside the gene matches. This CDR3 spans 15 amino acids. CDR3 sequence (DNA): TGTGCCAGCAGCGGGACTAGCGGGAGAACGTACGAGCAGTACGTC. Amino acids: CASSGTSGRTYEQYV.

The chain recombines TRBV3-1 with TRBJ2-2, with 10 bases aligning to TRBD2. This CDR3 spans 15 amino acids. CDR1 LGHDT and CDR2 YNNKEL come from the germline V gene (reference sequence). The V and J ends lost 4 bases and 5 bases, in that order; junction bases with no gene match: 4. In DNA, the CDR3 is TGTGCCAGCAGCCCGACTAGCGGGTCTACCGGGGAGCTGTTTTTT. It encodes CASSPTSGSTGELFF.

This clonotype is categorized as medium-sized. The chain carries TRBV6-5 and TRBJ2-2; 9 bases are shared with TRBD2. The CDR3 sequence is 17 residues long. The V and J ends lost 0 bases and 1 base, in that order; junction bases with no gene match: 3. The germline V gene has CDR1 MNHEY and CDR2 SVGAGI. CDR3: CASSYSSGSWNTGELFF. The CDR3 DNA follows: TGTGCCAGCAGTTACTCTAGCGGGAGCTGGAACACCGGGGAGCTGTTTTTT.

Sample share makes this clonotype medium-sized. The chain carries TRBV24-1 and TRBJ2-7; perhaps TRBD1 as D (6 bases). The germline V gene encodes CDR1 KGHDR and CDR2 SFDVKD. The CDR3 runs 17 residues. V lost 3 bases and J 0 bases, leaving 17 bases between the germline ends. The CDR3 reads CATSDPTLGQSSYEQYF. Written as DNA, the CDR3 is TGTGCCACCAGTGATCCCACACTAGGACAGAGCTCCTACGAGCAGTACTTC.

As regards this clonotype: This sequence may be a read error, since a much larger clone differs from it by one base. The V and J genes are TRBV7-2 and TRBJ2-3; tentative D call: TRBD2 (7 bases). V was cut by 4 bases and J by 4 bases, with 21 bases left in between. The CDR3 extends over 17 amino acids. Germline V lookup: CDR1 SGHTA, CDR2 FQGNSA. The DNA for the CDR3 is TGTGCCAGCAGCTCAATCCCCATCGGGGGGCAGGCAGATACGCAGTATTTT. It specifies CASSSIPIGGQADTQYF.

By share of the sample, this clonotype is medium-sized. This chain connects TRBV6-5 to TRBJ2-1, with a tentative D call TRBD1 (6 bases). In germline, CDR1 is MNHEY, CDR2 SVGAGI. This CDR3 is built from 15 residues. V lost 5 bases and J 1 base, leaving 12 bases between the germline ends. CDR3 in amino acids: CASSVDSPSYNEQFF. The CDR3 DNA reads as TGTGCCAGCAGTGTGGACAGCCCGTCCTACAATGAGCAGTTCTTC.

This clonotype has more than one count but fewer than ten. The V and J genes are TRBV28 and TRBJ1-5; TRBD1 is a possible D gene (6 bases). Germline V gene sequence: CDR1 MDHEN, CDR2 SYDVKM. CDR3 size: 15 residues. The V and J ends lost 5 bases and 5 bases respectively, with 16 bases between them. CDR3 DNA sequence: TGTGCCAGCAGTCTAGTGGGGACACAGTATCAGCCCCAGCATTTT. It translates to CASSLVGTQYQPQHF.

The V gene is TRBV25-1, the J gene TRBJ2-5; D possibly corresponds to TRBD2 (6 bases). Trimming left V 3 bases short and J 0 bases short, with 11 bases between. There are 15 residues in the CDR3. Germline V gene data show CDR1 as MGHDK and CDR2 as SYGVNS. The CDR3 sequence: CASSDTSGHQETQYF. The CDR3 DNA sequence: TGTGCCAGCAGTGATACGAGCGGGCACCAAGAGACCCAGTACTTC.

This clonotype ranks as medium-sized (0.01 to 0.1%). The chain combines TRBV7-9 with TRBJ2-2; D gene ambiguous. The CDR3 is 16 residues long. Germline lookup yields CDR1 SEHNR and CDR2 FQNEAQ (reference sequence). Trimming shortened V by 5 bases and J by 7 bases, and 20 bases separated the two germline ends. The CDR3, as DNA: TGTGCCAGCAGCCCGATGAGAGGCGCCGGGTTCGGGGAGCTGTTTTTT. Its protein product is CASSPMRGAGFGELFF.

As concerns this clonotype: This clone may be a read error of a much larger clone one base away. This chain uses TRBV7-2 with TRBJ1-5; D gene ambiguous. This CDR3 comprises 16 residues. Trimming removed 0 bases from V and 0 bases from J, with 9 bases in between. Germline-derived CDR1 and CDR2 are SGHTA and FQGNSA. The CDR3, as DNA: TGTGCCAGCAGCTTAGCCGGAGACTATAGCAATCAGCCCCAGCATTTT. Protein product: CASSLAGDYSNQPQHF.

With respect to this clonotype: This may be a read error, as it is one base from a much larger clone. CDR3 nucleotide sequence: TGTCCCAGTACTTCTCCCGGTCAGCCCCAGCATTTT. It is translated as CPSTSPGQPQHF. This rearrangement joins TRBV19 to TRBJ1-5; D is unresolved. Germline values: CDR1 LNHDA, CDR2 SQIVND (reference sequence). The CDR3 has 12 residues.

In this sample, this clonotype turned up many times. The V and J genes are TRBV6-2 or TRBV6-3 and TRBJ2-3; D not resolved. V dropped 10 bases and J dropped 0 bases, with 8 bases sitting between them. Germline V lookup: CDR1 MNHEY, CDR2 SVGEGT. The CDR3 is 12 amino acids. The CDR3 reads CAISGSTDTQYF. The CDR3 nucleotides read TGTGCCATCTCCGGAAGCACAGATACGCAGTATTTT.

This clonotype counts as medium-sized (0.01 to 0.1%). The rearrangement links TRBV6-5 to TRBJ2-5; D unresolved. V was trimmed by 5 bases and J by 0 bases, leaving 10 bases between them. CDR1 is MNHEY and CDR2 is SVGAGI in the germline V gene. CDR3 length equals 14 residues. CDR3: CASSTTPYQETQYF. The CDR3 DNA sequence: TGTGCCAGCAGTACGACTCCGTACCAAGAGACCCAGTACTTC.